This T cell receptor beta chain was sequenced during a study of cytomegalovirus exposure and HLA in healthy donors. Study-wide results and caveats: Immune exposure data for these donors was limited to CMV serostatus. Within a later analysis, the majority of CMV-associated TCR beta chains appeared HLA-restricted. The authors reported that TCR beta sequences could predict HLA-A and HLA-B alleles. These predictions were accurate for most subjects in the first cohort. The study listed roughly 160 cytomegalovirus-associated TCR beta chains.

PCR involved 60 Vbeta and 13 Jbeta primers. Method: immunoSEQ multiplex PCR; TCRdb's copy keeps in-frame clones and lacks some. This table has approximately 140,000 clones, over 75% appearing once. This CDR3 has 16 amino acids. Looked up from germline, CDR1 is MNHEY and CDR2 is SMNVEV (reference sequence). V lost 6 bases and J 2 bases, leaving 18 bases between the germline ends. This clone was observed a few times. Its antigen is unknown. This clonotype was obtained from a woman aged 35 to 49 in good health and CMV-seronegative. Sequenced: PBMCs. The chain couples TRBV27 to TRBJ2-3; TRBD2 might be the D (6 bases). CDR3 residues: CASRPPGLPVTDTQYF. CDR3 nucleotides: TGTGCCAGCAGGCCTCCGGGACTCCCAGTCACAGATACGCAGTATTTT.